Each of the 30 T cell receptor beta chains below was sequenced from the same sample in a study of CD8 T cells in ankylosing spondylitis. In TCRdb, the 5' RACE reads were re-called with MiXCR into one record per CDR3 protein. The sample consists of approximately 38,000 distinct CDR3 sequences, around 2.9% of them appearing once. The sample taken for sequencing was blood, either unsorted or a sorted T cell fraction (not recorded which). The source is a male donor with ankylosing spondylitis or in good health (not recorded which).

This clonotype was seen ten or more times. The rearrangement uses TRBV9 and TRBJ2-2; D is unclear. Trimming removed 4 bases at V and 6 bases at J, with 13 bases between. From germline, CDR1 is SGDLS and CDR2 YYNGEE. The CDR3 loop spans 14 amino acids. CDR3: CASSYRWAAGELFF. The DNA for the CDR3 is TGTGCCAGCAGCTATCGCTGGGCGGCCGGGGAGCTGTTTTTT.

The chain has TRBV9 and TRBJ2-2, with TRBD1 identical over 7 bases. Germline trimming cut 4 bases from V and 4 bases from J; bases unmatched to any gene: 7. The CDR3 contains 15 residues. Germline lookup yields CDR1 SGDLS and CDR2 YYNGEE. CDR3 bases: TGTGCCAGCAGCCCCCCGGGACAGAGCACCGGGGAGCTGTTTTTT. It is translated as CASSPPGQSTGELFF.

In this sample, this clonotype turned up many times. This chain links TRBV9 with TRBJ1-5; possibly TRBD1 for D (5 bases). V was shortened by 4 bases and J by 4 bases, with 12 bases between the two germline ends. The CDR3 contains 14 residues. Germline V gene lookup returns CDR1 SGDLS and CDR2 YYNGEE. The CDR3 DNA reads TGTGCCAGCAGCCCAGGGACGGAAAATCAGCCCCAGCATTTT. Translation: CASSPGTENQPQHF.

This clonotype has ten or more counts. The chain couples TRBV9 to TRBJ1-5; unclear D gene. Germline V gene lookup returns CDR1 SGDLS and CDR2 YYNGEE. This CDR3 contains 16 residues. The V end was cut by 3 bases, the J end by 0 bases, with 13 bases between. DNA of the CDR3: TGTGCCAGCAGCGAGGGTCCCTCCCATAGCAATCAGCCCCAGCATTTT. Its translation is CASSEGPSHSNQPQHF.

This clonotype was seen ten or more times. V usage is TRBV9 and J usage is TRBJ2-5; D unclear. Germline-derived CDR1 and CDR2 are SGDLS and YYNGEE. V lost 0 bases and J 1 base, leaving 10 bases between the germline ends. This CDR3 is 15 amino acids long. The CDR3 sequence: CASSVDLTSQETQYF. The CDR3 DNA is TGTGCCAGCAGCGTAGATTTAACTTCCCAAGAGACCCAGTACTTC.

The sample holds many counts of this clonotype. The chain has TRBV9 and TRBJ2-5; D gene uncertain. The germline V gene has CDR1 SGDLS and CDR2 YYNGEE. This CDR3 comprises 14 residues. V lost 1 base and J 5 bases, leaving 12 bases between the germline ends. CDR3 coding DNA: TGTGCCAGCAGCGTACGACACGGCGTTGAGACCCAGTACTTC. Residues: CASSVRHGVETQYF.

This clonotype was recorded many times. The chain carries TRBV9 and TRBJ2-5; D possibly corresponds to TRBD1 (5 bases). V was clipped by 4 bases and J by 4 bases, with 11 bases between them. Germline loops: CDR1 SGDLS, CDR2 YYNGEE. This CDR3 is 13 amino acids long. The CDR3 reads CASSPTVGETQYF. In nucleotides, the CDR3 is TGTGCCAGCAGCCCGACAGTGGGAGAGACCCAGTACTTC.

This clonotype has ten or more counts. This chain joins TRBV9 and TRBJ2-2; unclear D gene. Per the germline V gene, CDR1 is SGDLS and CDR2 is YYNGEE. This CDR3 spans 15 amino acids. V lost 3 bases and J 5 bases, leaving 14 bases between the germline ends. CDR3 sequence: CASSGTAYITGELFF. CDR3 sequence (DNA): TGTGCCAGCAGCGGAACGGCCTACATAACCGGGGAGCTGTTTTTT.

In this sample, this clonotype turned up many times. The chain is built from TRBV9 and TRBJ1-1, with D unclear. The CDR3 is made up of 13 amino acids. Germline-derived CDR1 and CDR2 are SGDLS and YYNGEE. With 2 bases removed from V and 3 bases from J, the gap between germline ends came to 8 bases. The CDR3: CASSVGPYTEAFF. For the CDR3, the DNA is TGTGCCAGCAGCGTTGGGCCGTACACTGAAGCTTTCTTT.

There are many counts of this clonotype. This chain uses TRBV9 with TRBJ2-1; D is ambiguous. There are 15 residues in the CDR3. Germline V gene data show CDR1 as SGDLS and CDR2 as YYNGEE. The germline V and J ends were trimmed by 0 bases and 4 bases, with 11 bases remaining between them. The CDR3 DNA reads TGTGCCAGCAGCGTAGAGGGTCAGAATTACAATGAGCAGTTCTTC. This translates into CASSVEGQNYNEQFF.

The J gene is TRBJ2-7, the V gene TRBV9; D ambiguous. V shed 0 bases and J shed 4 bases, with 14 bases lying between them. The CDR3 spans 15 residues. Looked up from germline, CDR1 is SGDLS and CDR2 is YYNGEE. The CDR3, as DNA: TGTGCCAGCAGCGTAGACACGACACCCTCTTACGAGCAGTACTTC. This sequence encodes CASSVDTTPSYEQYF.

This clonotype has ten or more counts. This rearrangement joins TRBV9 to TRBJ2-5; D not certain. Trimming took off 0 bases at V and 4 bases at J, with 7 bases between the two ends. CDR1 is SGDLS and CDR2 is YYNGEE in the germline V gene. This CDR3 contains 13 residues. The CDR3: CASSVAGGETQYF. CDR3 nucleotides: TGTGCCAGCAGCGTAGCGGGTGGAGAGACCCAGTACTTC.

This clonotype was counted many times. J is TRBJ1-1 and V is TRBV9, with a possible D match to TRBD1 (5 bases). Germline values: CDR1 SGDLS, CDR2 YYNGEE. The CDR3 sequence is 15 residues long. Trimming shortened V by 0 bases and J by 3 bases, and 12 bases separated the two germline ends. CDR3: CASSVVGDGDTEAFF. Written as DNA, the CDR3 is TGTGCCAGCAGCGTAGTAGGGGATGGGGACACTGAAGCTTTCTTT.

The gene calls are TRBV9 and TRBJ1-1; D ambiguous. CDR3 length: 12 residues. The V end was cut by 3 bases, the J end by 4 bases, with 7 bases between. Germline CDR1 SGDLS, CDR2 YYNGEE. CDR3 nucleotides: TGTGCCAGCAGCGGTTGGGGCACTGAAGCTTTCTTT. The encoded protein is CASSGWGTEAFF.

This clonotype was found many times. V and J are TRBV9 and TRBJ2-1, with 9 bases identical to TRBD2. J lost 2 bases, V lost 0 bases, and 9 bases had no gene match. Germline lookup yields CDR1 SGDLS and CDR2 YYNGEE. This CDR3 has 18 amino acids. In DNA, the CDR3 is TGTGCCAGCAGCGTAGATCACGGTAGCGGGAGACCCTACAATGAGCAGTTCTTC. Translating gives CASSVDHGSGRPYNEQFF.

This clonotype was detected ten times or more. This chain connects TRBV9 to TRBJ2-7, with TRBD2 matching over 8 bases. The CDR3 runs to 15 residues. The V gene end was trimmed by 2 bases and the J gene end by 0 bases; junction bases not matched to a gene: 4. The germline gives CDR1 SGDLS, CDR2 YYNGEE. The CDR3 nucleotides are TGTGCCAGCAGCGTCGCTAGCGGGTTCTCCTACGAGCAGTACTTC. Amino acids: CASSVASGFSYEQYF.

This clonotype came up many times. The chain couples TRBV9 to TRBJ2-2; D is ambiguous. This CDR3 is built from 14 residues. Trimming pared 0 bases from V and 8 bases from J, leaving 11 bases between. Germline CDR1 SGDLS, CDR2 YYNGEE. CDR3 sequence reads: CASSVGRTPGELFF. As DNA, the CDR3 is TGTGCCAGCAGCGTAGGTCGAACACCGGGGGAGCTGTTTTTT.

Many counts were recorded for this clonotype. The chain is built from TRBV9 and TRBJ1-4, with a possible D match to TRBD1 (5 bases). V lost 2 bases to trimming and J lost 3 bases, with 11 bases between them. Germline V CDR1 and CDR2: SGDLS, YYNGEE. This CDR3 is 15 amino acids long. CDR3 amino acids: CASSVDLGANEKLFF. CDR3 sequence (DNA): TGTGCCAGCAGCGTGGATTTGGGGGCTAATGAAAAACTGTTTTTT.

This clonotype was counted many times. V and J are TRBV9 and TRBJ2-3; the match to TRBD2 covers 13 bases. V was clipped by 4 bases and J by 3 bases; unmatched bases: 8. The CDR3 sequence is 17 residues long. Germline lookup yields CDR1 SGDLS and CDR2 YYNGEE. The CDR3 bases are TGTGCCAGCAGCTCTGGACTAGCGGGAGTGGGGACAGATACGCAGTATTTT. Amino acids: CASSSGLAGVGTDTQYF.

This clonotype has at least ten counts. CDR3 loop: CASSVRGQGNIQYF. The CDR3 nucleotides read TGTGCCAGCAGCGTAAGAGGACAGGGTAACATTCAGTACTTC. The chain recombines TRBV9 with TRBJ2-4, with 8 bases fitting TRBD1. The CDR3 sequence is 14 residues long. V was clipped by 1 base and J by 7 bases; unmatched bases: 4. Germline V gives CDR1 SGDLS, CDR2 YYNGEE.

In this sample, this clonotype turned up many times. The chain uses TRBV9 and TRBJ2-1, with 8 bases aligning to TRBD1. CDR1 and CDR2 from the germline V gene are SGDLS and YYNGEE. This CDR3 comprises 16 residues. With V trimmed by 4 bases and J by 1 base, 7 bases remained unmatched. CDR3 in DNA: TGTGCCAGCAGCCCACGACAGGGGACGTCCTACAATGAGCAGTTCTTC. Protein product: CASSPRQGTSYNEQFF.

This clonotype has ten or more counts. The chain has TRBV25-1 and TRBJ2-7, with TRBD1 matching over 11 bases. The CDR3 is made up of 17 amino acids. J was trimmed by 3 bases and V by 7 bases; bases with no gene match: 14. Germline V lookup: CDR1 MGHDK, CDR2 SYGVNS. The CDR3 spells CASTINLRTGGCYEQYF. CDR3 nucleotides: TGTGCCAGCACTATAAACCTTCGGACAGGGGGCTGCTACGAGCAGTACTTC.

There are many counts of this clonotype. The rearrangement links TRBV9 to TRBJ2-3, with D perhaps matching TRBD2 (6 bases). V lost 2 bases to trimming and J lost 4 bases, with 20 bases between them. Per the germline V gene, CDR1 is SGDLS and CDR2 is YYNGEE. The CDR3 covers 17 residues. CDR3 region: CASSVIPGADLADTQYF. The CDR3 DNA sequence: TGTGCCAGCAGCGTGATCCCGGGAGCGGACCTCGCAGATACGCAGTATTTT.

This clonotype appeared many times. The rearrangement links TRBV9 to TRBJ2-1; D is undetermined. The CDR3 runs 14 residues. Trimming pared 2 bases from V and 0 bases from J, leaving 6 bases between. Germline CDR1 is SGDLS and CDR2 is YYNGEE. The CDR3: CASSVEVSYNEQFF. CDR3 in DNA: TGTGCCAGCAGCGTTGAGGTCTCCTACAATGAGCAGTTCTTC.

This clonotype was recorded many times. The chain joins TRBV9 to TRBJ2-7; D ambiguous. Trimming removed 0 bases at V and 3 bases at J, with 13 bases between. The CDR3 extends over 15 amino acids. Germline CDR1 SGDLS, CDR2 YYNGEE. The CDR3 region has the DNA TGTGCCAGCAGCGTAGACGCATCGGCATACTACGAGCAGTACTTC. It translates to CASSVDASAYYEQYF.

This clonotype was detected many times. The chain links TRBV9 to TRBJ1-1; D is possibly TRBD1 (5 bases). The CDR3 runs to 19 residues. Trimming removed 0 bases at V and 1 base at J, with 22 bases between. Germline V gene data show CDR1 as SGDLS and CDR2 as YYNGEE. This chain's CDR3 is CASSVGALRGTGANTEAFF. As DNA, the CDR3 is TGTGCCAGCAGCGTAGGAGCCCTCCGGGGGACGGGAGCGAACACTGAAGCTTTCTTT.

This clonotype was picked up many times. The J gene is TRBJ2-1, the V gene TRBV9, with D possibly being TRBD2 (5 bases). Trimming shortened V by 1 base and J by 5 bases, and 10 bases separated the two germline ends. The CDR3 loop spans 14 amino acids. CDR1 is SGDLS and CDR2 is YYNGEE in the germline V gene. The CDR3 bases are TGTGCCAGCAGCGTAAACGGGATTCACAATGAGCAGTTCTTC. Its translation: CASSVNGIHNEQFF.

The table lists this clonotype with many counts. The chain is built from TRBV9 and TRBJ2-1; TRBD2 matches 7 bases. The CDR3 totals 14 residues. The J segment lost 7 bases and the V segment lost 5 bases, leaving 9 bases of the junction unmatched. CDR1 and CDR2 (germline): SGDLS, YYNGEE. In DNA form, the CDR3 reads TGTGCCAGCAGTCGGGGGACTACCCTAAATGAGCAGTTCTTC. It encodes CASSRGTTLNEQFF.

This clonotype was recorded at least ten times. The V call is TRBV9, the J call TRBJ2-3, with 9 bases lining up with TRBD1. The V segment lost 0 bases and the J segment 3 bases; nucleotides outside the gene matches: 8. This CDR3 region has 17 residues. Germline values: CDR1 SGDLS, CDR2 YYNGEE. CDR3 protein: CASSVVGTGGPTDTQYF. CDR3 nucleotides: TGTGCCAGCAGCGTAGTGGGAACAGGGGGCCCAACAGATACGCAGTATTTT.

This clonotype has at least ten counts. This CDR3 reads CASSVVNPPDTQYF. As DNA, the CDR3 is TGTGCCAGCAGCGTAGTCAACCCGCCGGATACGCAGTATTTT. This sequence joins TRBV9 and TRBJ2-3, with unresolved D. The CDR3 is 14 residues long. V dropped 0 bases and J dropped 6 bases, with 11 bases sitting between them. The germline gives CDR1 SGDLS, CDR2 YYNGEE.